The next 14 T cell receptor beta chains were all read from a single sample in a study of identical twins. TCRdb fed the 5' RACE reads into MiXCR, producing one record per CDR3 protein. The table lists hundreds of thousands of distinct CDR3 sequences, 15% to 20% of them singletons. The same data also went into a second study, on T cells expressing NK-cell markers.

Sequenced sample: PBMCs. These TCRs come from a woman between 18 and 30 years old in good health.

The rearrangement links TRBV6-1 to TRBJ2-7; 11 nucleotides match TRBD1. Trimming removed 5 bases from V and 5 bases from J; junction bases left unmatched: 14. There are 17 residues in the CDR3. The germline CDR1 and CDR2 sequences are MNHNS and SASEGT. The CDR3 region has the DNA TGTGCCAGCAGTCGGGGACAGGGGGGTTTCGGTTCCGACGAGCAGTACTTC. Amino acids: CASSRGQGGFGSDEQYF.

This clonotype showed up many times. The chain employs TRBV12-3 or TRBV12-4 and TRBJ2-7, with 12 bases fitting TRBD2. The J segment lost 5 bases and the V segment lost 6 bases, leaving 5 bases of the junction unmatched. The CDR3 is made up of 14 amino acids. The CDR3 DNA follows: TGTGCCAGCAGACTAGCGGGAGGACTCCACGAGCAGTACTTC. Protein: CASRLAGGLHEQYF.

The chain employs TRBV10-3 and TRBJ2-2; 7 bases fit TRBD1. Germline loops: CDR1 ENHRY, CDR2 SYGVKD. The CDR3 consists of 16 residues. The trim removed 2 bases at V and 0 bases at J, leaving 3 bases unmatched. Here the CDR3 reads CAISETGVTNTGELFF. CDR3 coding DNA: TGTGCCATCAGTGAGACAGGGGTAACGAACACCGGGGAGCTGTTTTTT.

The chain is built from TRBV20-1 and TRBJ1-2; D is uncertain. The V end lost 1 base, the J end lost 4 bases, and 10 bases lay between the germline ends. The CDR3 is 13 amino acids. Germline V gives CDR1 DFQATT, CDR2 SNEGSKA (reference sequence). CDR3 loop: CSARGPAAYGYTF. CDR3 DNA sequence: TGCAGTGCTAGAGGCCCCGCAGCCTATGGCTACACCTTC.

This clonotype has a handful of counts. The chain employs TRBV7-3 and TRBJ2-3; D may be TRBD1 or TRBD2 (5 bases each). The CDR3 consists of 13 residues. Germline V gene lookup returns CDR1 SGHTA and CDR2 FQGTGA. V lost 5 bases to trimming and J lost 4 bases, with 10 bases between them. DNA of the CDR3: TGTGCCAGCAGCCAGAGGGGCGCAGATACGCAGTATTTT. Translated, it gives CASSQRGADTQYF. Based on the CDR3 plus reference TRBV7-3 and TRBJ2-3, the full variable domain is GAGVSQTPSNKVTEKGKYVELRCDPISGHTALYWYRQSLGQGPEFLIYFQGTGAADDSGLPNDRFFAVRPEGSVSTLKIQRTERGDSAVYLCASSQRGADTQYFGPGTRLTVL.

This clonotype was detected only a few times. This chain joins TRBV25-1 and TRBJ2-3; 9 bases match TRBD1. V was pared by 3 bases and J by 5 bases, with 3 bases of the junction left unmatched. Germline CDR1 reads MGHDK; CDR2 reads SYGVNS. This CDR3 has 14 amino acids. The DNA for the CDR3 is TGTGCCAGCAGTGAGGGGGACAGGGAAGATACGCAGTATTTT. Its protein product is CASSEGDREDTQYF.

This chain uses TRBV29-1 with TRBJ2-5; TRBD1 aligns across 10 bases. The J segment lost 4 bases and the V segment lost 6 bases, leaving 8 bases of the junction unmatched. The V gene's germline CDR1 is SQVTM and CDR2 ANQGSEA. CDR3 length equals 14 residues. As DNA, the CDR3 is TGCAGCGTCGCGGACAGGGGGACGGCAGAGACCCAGTACTTC. Translating it yields CSVADRGTAETQYF.

The chain carries TRBV7-2 and TRBJ1-4; the D gene is possibly TRBD1 (5 bases). Trimming removed 11 bases from V and 6 bases from J, with 16 bases in between. CDR3 length equals 13 residues. CDR1 and CDR2 from the germline V gene are SGHTA and FQGNSA. The CDR3 nucleotides read TGTGCCTGCCGTGTTGGGACTTATGAAAAACTGTTTTTT. Translation: CACRVGTYEKLFF.

The chain recombines TRBV20-1 with TRBJ2-7, with 7 positions matching TRBD1. Germline V lookup: CDR1 DFQATT, CDR2 SNEGSKA (reference sequence). The V gene end was trimmed by 6 bases and the J gene end by 2 bases; junction bases not matched to a gene: 13. The CDR3 spans 15 residues. Written as DNA, the CDR3 is TGCAGTGCCACGTCCGAAACCGGGACAGCCTACGAGCAGTACTTC. Its protein product is CSATSETGTAYEQYF.

For the CDR3, the DNA is TGTGCCAGCAGTTACGGGACTAGCGGCGGGAATGAGCAGTTCTTC. This gives the protein CASSYGTSGGNEQFF. The chain couples TRBV6-2 or TRBV6-3 to TRBJ2-1, with 11 positions matching TRBD2. CDR3 length: 15 amino acids. With V trimmed by 2 bases and J by 7 bases, 4 bases remained unmatched. Germline V lookup: CDR1 MNHEY, CDR2 SVGEGT.

The chain combines TRBV6-5 with TRBJ2-3; D is ambiguous. The CDR3 spans 14 residues. CDR1 MNHEY and CDR2 SVGAGI come from the germline V gene. Between the trimmed V and J ends, which lost 0 bases and 5 bases, there was a span of 9 bases. For the CDR3, the DNA is TGTGCCAGCAGTTACTCGCTGAATAGAGATACGCAGTATTTT. Translation gives CASSYSLNRDTQYF.

There are a few counts of this clonotype. The J gene is TRBJ1-1, the V gene TRBV10-3; D is ambiguous. The germline gives CDR1 ENHRY, CDR2 SYGVKD. CDR3 length equals 13 residues. V dropped 3 bases and J dropped 5 bases, with 10 bases sitting between them. Written as DNA, the CDR3 is TGTGCCATCAGTGAAACGGGAGGGACTGAAGCTTTCTTT. Its protein product is CAISETGGTEAFF.

This chain uses TRBV20-1 with TRBJ2-3, with 10 bases identical to TRBD2. V lost 3 bases and J lost 0; bases outside the gene matches: 21. The CDR3 extends over 21 amino acids. Germline-derived CDR1 and CDR2 are DFQATT and SNEGSKA (reference sequence). The CDR3 spells CSARGVPIGLAGALSTDTQYF. CDR3 sequence (DNA): TGCAGTGCTAGGGGGGTACCCATCGGCCTAGCGGGGGCACTCAGCACAGATACGCAGTATTTT.

This clonotype has just a few counts. This sequence joins TRBV18 and TRBJ2-5; D ambiguous. The CDR3 loop spans 15 amino acids. Germline values: CDR1 KGHSH, CDR2 LQKENI. The V end lost 1 base, the J end lost 4 bases, and 13 bases lay between the germline ends. The CDR3 DNA reads as TGTGCCAGCTCACCACAATCCGCTTCCGTAGAGACCCAGTACTTC. This gives the protein CASSPQSASVETQYF.